This T cell receptor beta chain was sequenced during a study of T cell responses to AZD1222 COVID-19 vaccine. Study-level findings and limits: Seropositive AZD1222 recipients at baseline numbered only 5 or 6. Two doses of AZD1222 preceded a rise in Spike-specific TCR breadth and depth.

This CDR3 region has 14 residues. Germline CDR1 is MGHDK and CDR2 is SYGVNS. Trimming removed 2 bases at V and 0 bases at J, with 5 bases between. Sequencing was performed with immunoSEQ multiplex PCR; in TCRdb, only in-frame clones are kept and a portion is missing. Among 120,000 to 150,000 clones listed, 88% were seen once. This clone occurred once. Its specificity is not known. The chain is built from TRBV25-1 and TRBJ1-5, with D uncertain. The clonotype comes from an adult who received the MenACWY meningococcal vaccine as a control. The sample here was peripheral blood, taken 28 days after the second dose of the MenACWY control vaccine. CDR3 nucleotide sequence: TGTGCCAGCAGTGAAGGCGGTAGCAATCAGCCCCAGCATTTT. Amino acids: CASSEGGSNQPQHF.